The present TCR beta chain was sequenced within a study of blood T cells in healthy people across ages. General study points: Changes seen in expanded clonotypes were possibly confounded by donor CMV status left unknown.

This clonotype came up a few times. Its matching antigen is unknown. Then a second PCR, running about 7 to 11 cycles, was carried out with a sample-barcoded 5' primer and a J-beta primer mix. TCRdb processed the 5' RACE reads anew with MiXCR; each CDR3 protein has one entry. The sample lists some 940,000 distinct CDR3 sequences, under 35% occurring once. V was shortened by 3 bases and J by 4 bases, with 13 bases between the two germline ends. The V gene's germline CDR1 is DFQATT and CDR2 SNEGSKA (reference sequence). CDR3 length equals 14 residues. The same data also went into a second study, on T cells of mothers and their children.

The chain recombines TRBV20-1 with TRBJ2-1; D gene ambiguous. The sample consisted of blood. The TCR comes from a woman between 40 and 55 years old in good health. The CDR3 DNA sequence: TGCAGTGCTAGGAGCCCCTCGCGATACAATGAGCAGTTCTTC. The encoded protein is CSARSPSRYNEQFF.